These T cell receptor beta chains were read from a single sample in a study of OX40 agonist ivuxolimab in advanced cancers. Sequencing used immunoSEQ multiplex PCR; TCRdb keeps in-frame clones, though not all of them. In the table there are about 12,000 clones, about 81% of which are singletons. The specimen comprised CD4+ or CD8+ T cells sorted from blood, sampled in a trial of the OX40 agonist ivuxolimab. The receptors shown here come from an adult with an advanced solid tumor such as melanoma, head and neck, liver or kidney cancer. Both conserved end residues are part of each CDR3. The D gene is left open where the match is weak. Size tells how often a clone was seen (once, few, many) or the class of an expanded clone, and some rows leave it out.

d_call,j_call,clone_size,v_call,cdr3_aa,cdr3_nt
TRBD2,TRBJ2-1,NA,TRBV6-6,CASSPGLAGGEQFF,TGTGCCAGCAGTCCGGGACTAGCGGGAGGTGAGCAGTTCTTC
NA,TRBJ1-1,NA,TRBV5-8,CASSTWLSTAFF,TGTGCCAGCAGCACCTGGCTATCGACAGCTTTCTTT
NA,TRBJ1-5,NA,TRBV4-1,CASSQGGVNQPQHF,TGCGCCAGCAGCCAAGGGGGCGTCAATCAGCCCCAGCATTTT
TRBD2,TRBJ2-7,NA,TRBV27,CASSIYLAGVFYEQYF,TGTGCCAGCAGTATCTATCTAGCGGGAGTGTTCTACGAGCAGTACTTC
TRBD1,TRBJ1-5,NA,TRBV19,CASSRDREGGQPQHF,TGTGCCAGTAGTAGGGACAGGGAGGGGGGTCAGCCCCAGCATTTT
NA,TRBJ2-3,NA,TRBV6-5,CASSLWGRFVDTQYF,TGTGCCAGCAGTTTGTGGGGGAGGTTCGTAGATACGCAGTATTTT
TRBD2,TRBJ2-1,NA,TRBV16,CASSQSLAGVYNEQFF,TGTGCCAGCAGCCAATCGCTAGCGGGAGTTTACAATGAGCAGTTCTTC
NA,TRBJ2-5,once,TRBV14,CASSDRAPRTQYF,TGTGCCAGCAGCGATAGGGCCCCGAGGACCCAGTACTTC
TRBD1,TRBJ1-1,NA,TRBV4-1,CASSRETGEAFF,TGCGCCAGCAGCCGGGAGACAGGGGAAGCTTTCTTT
NA,TRBJ2-7,NA,TRBV2,CASSGFAYEQYF,TGTGCCAGCAGTGGATTCGCCTACGAGCAGTACTTC
TRBD1,TRBJ2-1,NA,TRBV4-1,CASSQDPGQGSDEQFF,TGCGCCAGCAGCCAAGACCCGGGACAGGGAAGCGATGAGCAGTTCTTC
NA,TRBJ2-1,once,TRBV5-1,CASSLAWSDRSRMNEQFF,TGCGCCAGCAGCTTGGCGTGGAGCGACAGGTCGAGGATGAATGAGCAGTTCTTC
TRBD2,TRBJ2-1,NA,TRBV7-8,CASSLVKTSGRNEQFF,TGTGCCAGCAGCTTAGTAAAGACTAGCGGACGGAATGAGCAGTTCTTC
NA,TRBJ1-2,medium-sized,TRBV7-9,CASSSGTPNDYTF,TGTGCCAGCAGCTCCGGGACACCTAATGACTACACCTTC
NA,TRBJ1-4,NA,TRBV7-9,CASSLPAGGTNEKLFF,TGTGCCAGCAGCTTACCGGCGGGGGGAACTAATGAAAAACTGTTTTTT
TRBD1,TRBJ2-1,NA,TRBV4-1,CASSQEDRGLVEQFF,TGCGCCAGCAGCCAAGAGGATAGGGGGCTGGTTGAGCAGTTCTTC
NA,TRBJ2-7,NA,TRBV5-6,CASSLRLPYEQYF,TGTGCCAGCAGCTTGAGGCTACCCTACGAGCAGTACTTC
NA,TRBJ2-7,NA,TRBV21-1,CASSSPGQPFYEQYF,TGTGCCAGCAGCTCACCGGGACAGCCCTTCTACGAGCAGTACTTC
NA,TRBJ2-7,NA,TRBV9,CASSVFVGGEQYF,TGTGCCAGCAGCGTATTTGTGGGAGGTGAGCAGTACTTC
NA,TRBJ2-7,NA,TRBV27,CASSFDSTSEQYF,TGTGCCAGCAGCTTCGACTCGACTAGCGAGCAGTACTTC
TRBD2,TRBJ2-7,NA,TRBV9,CASSASGLANYEQYF,TGTGCCAGCAGCGCTAGCGGTCTGGCGAACTACGAGCAGTACTTC
TRBD1,TRBJ1-6,NA,TRBV11-1,CASSRTGNNSPLHF,TGTGCCAGCAGCCGGACAGGGAATAACTCACCCCTCCACTTT
TRBD2,TRBJ2-2,NA,TRBV7-9,CASSRGLAGGYTGELFF,TGTGCCAGCAGCCGCGGACTAGCGGGAGGTTACACCGGGGAGCTGTTTTTT
NA,TRBJ2-3,NA,TRBV7-6,CASSLAADTQYF,TGTGCCAGCAGCTTAGCGGCAGATACGCAGTATTTT
NA,TRBJ1-6,NA,TRBV6-1,CASRQLGAYNSPLHF,TGTGCCAGCAGACAATTAGGGGCCTATAATTCACCCCTCCACTTT
TRBD1,TRBJ1-5,medium-sized,TRBV6-5,CASRKTGRNQPQHF,TGTGCCAGCAGAAAGACAGGGAGGAATCAGCCCCAGCATTTT
TRBD2,TRBJ2-1,NA,TRBV4-3,CASSQEWLAGDSYNEQFF,TGCGCCAGCAGCCAAGAGTGGCTAGCGGGGGACTCCTACAATGAGCAGTTCTTC
TRBD1,TRBJ2-7,NA,TRBV7-9,CASSPPGQGYRPYEQYF,TGTGCCAGCAGCCCTCCGGGACAGGGTTATCGGCCCTACGAGCAGTACTTC
NA,TRBJ2-7,few,TRBV10-3,CAISEDRYEQYF,TGTGCCATCAGTGAGGACAGGTACGAGCAGTACTTC
TRBD1,TRBJ2-2,NA,TRBV6-6,CASSDRGPTGELFF,TGTGCCAGCAGTGACAGGGGGCCCACCGGGGAGCTGTTTTTT
TRBD2,TRBJ2-1,medium-sized,TRBV6-5,CASTTSGSGNEQFF,TGTGCCAGCACGACTAGCGGGAGTGGTAATGAGCAGTTCTTC
NA,TRBJ1-2,few,TRBV6-6,CASLSVGYTF,TGTGCCAGCCTCTCCGTTGGCTACACCTTC
NA,TRBJ2-3,NA,TRBV19,CASSMQSTDTQYF,TGTGCCAGTAGTATGCAAAGCACAGATACGCAGTATTTT
NA,TRBJ2-7,NA,TRBV11-3,CASSYGPNYEQYF,TGTGCCAGCAGCTACGGACCGAACTACGAGCAGTACTTC
NA,TRBJ2-3,NA,TRBV27,CASMRWGLSTDTQYF,TGTGCCAGCATGAGGTGGGGGCTGAGCACAGATACGCAGTATTTT
TRBD1,TRBJ2-7,NA,TRBV4-2,CASSQEYRGEQYF,TGTGCCAGCAGCCAAGAGTACAGGGGCGAGCAGTACTTC
TRBD1,TRBJ1-4,NA,TRBV25-1,CASSDRQGRDEKLFF,TGTGCCAGCAGTGACCGACAGGGAAGGGATGAAAAACTGTTTTTT
NA,TRBJ2-3,NA,TRBV7-2,CASSLAGVVDTQYF,TGTGCCAGCAGCTTAGCCGGGGTGGTAGATACGCAGTATTTT